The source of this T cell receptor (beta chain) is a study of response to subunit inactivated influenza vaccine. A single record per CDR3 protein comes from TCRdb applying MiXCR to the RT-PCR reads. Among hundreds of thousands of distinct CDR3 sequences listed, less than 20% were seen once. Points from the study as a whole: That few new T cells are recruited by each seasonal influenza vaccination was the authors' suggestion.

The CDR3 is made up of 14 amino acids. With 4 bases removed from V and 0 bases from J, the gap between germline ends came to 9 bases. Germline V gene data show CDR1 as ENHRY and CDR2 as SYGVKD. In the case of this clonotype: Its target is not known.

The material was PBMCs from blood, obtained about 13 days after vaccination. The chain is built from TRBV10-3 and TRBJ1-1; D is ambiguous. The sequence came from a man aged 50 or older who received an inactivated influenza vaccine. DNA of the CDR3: TGTGCCATCAGTGTTGGCAGCTTGAACACTGAAGCTTTCTTT. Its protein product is CAISVGSLNTEAFF.